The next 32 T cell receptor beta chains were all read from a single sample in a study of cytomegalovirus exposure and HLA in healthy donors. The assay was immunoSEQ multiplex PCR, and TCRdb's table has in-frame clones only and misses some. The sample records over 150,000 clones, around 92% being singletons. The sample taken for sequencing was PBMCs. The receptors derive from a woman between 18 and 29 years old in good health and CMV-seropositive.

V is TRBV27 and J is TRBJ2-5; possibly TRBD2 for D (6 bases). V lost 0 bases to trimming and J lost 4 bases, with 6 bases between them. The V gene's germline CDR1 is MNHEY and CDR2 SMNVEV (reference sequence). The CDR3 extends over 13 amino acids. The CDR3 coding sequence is TGTGCCAGCAGTTTATCGGGGGGAGAGACCCAGTACTTC. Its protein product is CASSLSGGETQYF.

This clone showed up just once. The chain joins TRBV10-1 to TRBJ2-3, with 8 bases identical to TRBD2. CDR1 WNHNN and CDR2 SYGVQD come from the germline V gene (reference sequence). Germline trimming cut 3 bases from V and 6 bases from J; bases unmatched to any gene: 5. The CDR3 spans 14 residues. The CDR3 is CASSDRGGRDTQYF. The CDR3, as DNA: TGCGCCAGCAGTGACCGGGGCGGGAGGGATACGCAGTATTTT.

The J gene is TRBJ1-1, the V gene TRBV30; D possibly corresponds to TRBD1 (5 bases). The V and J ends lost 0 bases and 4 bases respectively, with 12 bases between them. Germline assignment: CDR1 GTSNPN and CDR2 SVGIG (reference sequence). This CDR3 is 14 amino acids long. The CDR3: CAWSVGGKLTEAFF. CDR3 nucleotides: TGTGCCTGGAGTGTGGGGGGGAAACTCACTGAAGCTTTCTTT.

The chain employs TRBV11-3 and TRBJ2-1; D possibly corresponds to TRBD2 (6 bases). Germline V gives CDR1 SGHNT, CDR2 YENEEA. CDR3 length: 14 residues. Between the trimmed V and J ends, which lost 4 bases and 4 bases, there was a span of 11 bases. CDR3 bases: TGTGCCAGCAGCTCGGGGGTTGCGTACAATGAGCAGTTCTTC. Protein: CASSSGVAYNEQFF.

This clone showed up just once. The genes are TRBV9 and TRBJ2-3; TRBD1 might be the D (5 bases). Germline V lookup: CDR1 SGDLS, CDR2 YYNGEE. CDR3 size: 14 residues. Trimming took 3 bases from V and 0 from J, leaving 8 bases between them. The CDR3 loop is CASSAQGSTDTQYF. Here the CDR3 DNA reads TGTGCCAGCAGCGCCCAGGGTAGCACAGATACGCAGTATTTT. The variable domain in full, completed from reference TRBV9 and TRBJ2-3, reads DSGVTQTPKHLITATGQRVTLRCSPRSGDLSVYWYQQSLDQGLQFLIQYYNGEERAKGNILERFSAQQFPDLHSELNLSSLELGDSALYFCASSAQGSTDTQYFGPGTRLTVL.

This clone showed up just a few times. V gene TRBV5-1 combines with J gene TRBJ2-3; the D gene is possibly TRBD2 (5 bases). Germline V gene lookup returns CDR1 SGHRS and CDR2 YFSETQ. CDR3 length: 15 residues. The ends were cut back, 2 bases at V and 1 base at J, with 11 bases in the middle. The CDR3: CASSFSGKGTDTQYF. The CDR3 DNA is TGCGCCAGCAGCTTCTCGGGAAAGGGCACAGATACGCAGTATTTT. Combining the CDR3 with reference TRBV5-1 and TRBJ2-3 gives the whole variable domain KAGVTQTPRYLIKTRGQQVTLSCSPISGHRSVSWYQQTPGQGLQFLFEYFSETQRNKGNFPGRFSGRQFSNSRSEMNVSTLELGDSALYLCASSFSGKGTDTQYFGPGTRLTVL.

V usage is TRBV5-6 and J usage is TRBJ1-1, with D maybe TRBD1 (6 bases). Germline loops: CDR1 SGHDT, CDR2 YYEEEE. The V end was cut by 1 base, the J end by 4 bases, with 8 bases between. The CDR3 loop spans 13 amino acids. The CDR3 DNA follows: TGTGCCAGCAGCTTGTGGACAGCCACTGAAGCTTTCTTT. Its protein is CASSLWTATEAFF.

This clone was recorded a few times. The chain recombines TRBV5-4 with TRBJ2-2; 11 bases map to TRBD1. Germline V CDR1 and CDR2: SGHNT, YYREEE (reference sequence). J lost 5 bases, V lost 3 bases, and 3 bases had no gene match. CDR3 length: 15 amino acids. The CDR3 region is CASSWGQGGTGELFF. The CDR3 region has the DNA TGTGCCAGCAGCTGGGGACAGGGGGGAACCGGGGAGCTGTTTTTT.

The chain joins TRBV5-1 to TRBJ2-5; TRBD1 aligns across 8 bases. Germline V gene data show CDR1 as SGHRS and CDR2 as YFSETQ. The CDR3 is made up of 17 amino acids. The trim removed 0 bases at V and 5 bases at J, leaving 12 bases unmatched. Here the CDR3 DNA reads TGCGCCAGCAGCTTGGCCGACAGGGGTTTCAGTGCTGAGACCCAGTACTTC. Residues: CASSLADRGFSAETQYF.

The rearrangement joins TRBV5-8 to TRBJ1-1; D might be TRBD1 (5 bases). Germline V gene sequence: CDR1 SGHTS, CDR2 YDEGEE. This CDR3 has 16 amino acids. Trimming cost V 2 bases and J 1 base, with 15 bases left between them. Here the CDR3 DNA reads TGTGCCAGCAGCTTAGGGGCCGTACTGCCGAACACTGAAGCTTTCTTT. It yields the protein CASSLGAVLPNTEAFF.

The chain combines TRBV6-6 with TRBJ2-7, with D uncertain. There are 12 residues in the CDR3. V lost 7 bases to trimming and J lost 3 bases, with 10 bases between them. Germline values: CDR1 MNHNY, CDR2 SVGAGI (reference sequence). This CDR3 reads CASNVDNYEQYF. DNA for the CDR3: TGTGCCAGCAACGTCGACAACTACGAGCAGTACTTC.

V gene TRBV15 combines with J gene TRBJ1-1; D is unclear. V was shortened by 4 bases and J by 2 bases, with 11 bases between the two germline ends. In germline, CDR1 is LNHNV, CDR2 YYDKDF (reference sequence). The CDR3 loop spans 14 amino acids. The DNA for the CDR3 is TGTGCCACCAGCACCAGTATCCTTAACACTGAAGCTTTCTTT. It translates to CATSTSILNTEAFF. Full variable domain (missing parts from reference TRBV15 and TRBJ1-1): DAMVIQNPRYQVTQFGKPVTLSCSQTLNHNVMYWYQQKSSQAPKLLFHYYDKDFNNEADTPDNFQSRRPNTSFCFLDIRSPGLGDTAMYLCATSTSILNTEAFFGQGTRLTVV.

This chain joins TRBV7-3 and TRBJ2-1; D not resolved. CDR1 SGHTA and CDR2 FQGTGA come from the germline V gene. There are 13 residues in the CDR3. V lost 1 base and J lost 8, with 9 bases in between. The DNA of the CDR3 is TGTGCCAGCAGCTTAATACCTACGGATGAGCAGTTCTTC. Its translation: CASSLIPTDEQFF.

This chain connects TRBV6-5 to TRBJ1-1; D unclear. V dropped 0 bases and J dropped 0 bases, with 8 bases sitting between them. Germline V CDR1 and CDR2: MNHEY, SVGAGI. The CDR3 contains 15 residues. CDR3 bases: TGTGCCAGCAGTTACTCGGAGGGTCTGAACACTGAAGCTTTCTTT. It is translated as CASSYSEGLNTEAFF.

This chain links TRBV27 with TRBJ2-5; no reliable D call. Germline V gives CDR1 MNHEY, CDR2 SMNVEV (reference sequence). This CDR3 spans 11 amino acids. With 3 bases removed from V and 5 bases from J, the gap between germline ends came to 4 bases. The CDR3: CASSFRETQYF. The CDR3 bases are TGTGCCAGCAGTTTCCGGGAGACCCAGTACTTC.

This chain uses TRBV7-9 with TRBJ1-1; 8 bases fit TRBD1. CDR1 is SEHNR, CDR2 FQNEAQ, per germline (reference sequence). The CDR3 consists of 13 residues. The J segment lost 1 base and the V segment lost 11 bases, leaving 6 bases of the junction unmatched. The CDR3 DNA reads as TGTGCCGGGGGAGGGACAGGGAACACTGAAGCTTTCTTT. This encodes CAGGGTGNTEAFF.

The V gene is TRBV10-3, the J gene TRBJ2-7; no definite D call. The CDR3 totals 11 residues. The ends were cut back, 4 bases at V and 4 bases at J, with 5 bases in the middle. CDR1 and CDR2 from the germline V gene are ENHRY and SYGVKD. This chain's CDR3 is CAISAHYEQYF. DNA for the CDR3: TGTGCCATCAGTGCCCATTACGAGCAGTACTTC.

The CDR3 is CSVGITEETQYF. The CDR3 nucleotides read TGCAGCGTTGGCATCACGGAGGAGACCCAGTACTTC. This rearrangement joins TRBV29-1 to TRBJ2-5; D is unresolved. CDR3 length: 12 amino acids. Germline CDR1 SQVTM, CDR2 ANQGSEA. Trimming took off 4 bases at V and 5 bases at J, with 11 bases between the two ends.

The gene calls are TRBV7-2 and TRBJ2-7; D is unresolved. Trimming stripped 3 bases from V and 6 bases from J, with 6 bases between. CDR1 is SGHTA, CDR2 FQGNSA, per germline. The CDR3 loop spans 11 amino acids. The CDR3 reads CASSFLSEQYF. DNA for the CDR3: TGTGCCAGCAGCTTTCTCAGCGAGCAGTACTTC.

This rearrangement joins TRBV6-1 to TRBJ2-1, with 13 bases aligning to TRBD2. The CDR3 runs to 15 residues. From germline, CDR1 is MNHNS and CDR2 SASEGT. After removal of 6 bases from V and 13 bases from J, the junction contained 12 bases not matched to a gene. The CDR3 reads CASSFLGLAGVGQFF. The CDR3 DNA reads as TGTGCCAGCAGCTTCCTCGGACTAGCGGGAGTTGGACAGTTCTTC.

The CDR3 nucleotides are TGTGCCAGCAGCGTAAGTCCGTTAGCGGTCACCACAGATACGCAGTATTTT. Amino acids: CASSVSPLAVTTDTQYF. The rearrangement links TRBV9 to TRBJ2-3, with D perhaps TRBD2 (6 bases). V was trimmed by 1 base and J by 2 bases, leaving 17 bases between them. The CDR3 is 17 amino acids. CDR1 and CDR2 (germline): SGDLS, YYNGEE.

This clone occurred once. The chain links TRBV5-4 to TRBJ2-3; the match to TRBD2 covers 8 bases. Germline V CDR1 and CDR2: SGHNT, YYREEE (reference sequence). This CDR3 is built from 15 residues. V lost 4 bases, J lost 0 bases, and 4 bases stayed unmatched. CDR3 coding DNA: TGTGCCAGCAGCCGGGAGGGTTATAGCACAGATACGCAGTATTTT. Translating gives CASSREGYSTDTQYF. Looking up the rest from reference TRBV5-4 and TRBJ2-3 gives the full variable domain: ETGVTQSPTHLIKTRGQQVTLRCSSQSGHNTVSWYQQALGQGPQFIFQYYREEENGRGNFPPRFSGLQFPNYSSELNVNALELDDSALYLCASSREGYSTDTQYFGPGTRLTVL.

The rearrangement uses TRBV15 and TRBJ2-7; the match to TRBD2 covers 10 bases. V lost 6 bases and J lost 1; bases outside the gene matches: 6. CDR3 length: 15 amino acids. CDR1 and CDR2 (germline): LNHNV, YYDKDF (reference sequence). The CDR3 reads CATSDTSGISYEQYF. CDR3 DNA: TGTGCCACCAGTGATACTAGCGGGATATCCTACGAGCAGTACTTC.

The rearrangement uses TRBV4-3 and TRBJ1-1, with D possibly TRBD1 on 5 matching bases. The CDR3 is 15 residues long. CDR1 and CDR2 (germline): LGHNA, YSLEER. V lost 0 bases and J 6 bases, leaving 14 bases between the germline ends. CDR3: CASSQDVGIQAEAFF. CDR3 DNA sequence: TGCGCCAGCAGCCAAGACGTAGGGATACAGGCTGAAGCTTTCTTT.

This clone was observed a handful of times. The CDR3 spells CASSHGLADPYEQYF. CDR3 nucleotides: TGCGCCAGCAGCCATGGACTAGCGGACCCCTACGAGCAGTACTTC. The chain recombines TRBV4-1 with TRBJ2-7, with 10 bases matching TRBD2. Germline values: CDR1 MGHRA, CDR2 YSYEKL. J lost 2 bases, V lost 3 bases, and 4 bases had no gene match. The CDR3 covers 15 residues.

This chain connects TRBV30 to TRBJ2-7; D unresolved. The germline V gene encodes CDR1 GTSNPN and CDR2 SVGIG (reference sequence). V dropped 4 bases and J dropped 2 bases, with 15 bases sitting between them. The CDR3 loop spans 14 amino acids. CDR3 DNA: TGTGCCTGGAAACCCGCGGCGCGAACCTACGAGCAGTACTTC. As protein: CAWKPAARTYEQYF.

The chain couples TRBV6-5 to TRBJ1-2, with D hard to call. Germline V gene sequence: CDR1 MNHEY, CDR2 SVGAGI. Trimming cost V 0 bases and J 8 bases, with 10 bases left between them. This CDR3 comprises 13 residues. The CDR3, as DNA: TGTGCCAGCAGTTACTCGGGCAGCAGGGGCTACACCTTC. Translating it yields CASSYSGSRGYTF.

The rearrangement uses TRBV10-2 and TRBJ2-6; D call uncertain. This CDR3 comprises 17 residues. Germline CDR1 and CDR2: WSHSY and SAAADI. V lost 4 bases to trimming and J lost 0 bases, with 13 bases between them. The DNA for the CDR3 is TGCGCCAGCAGTGTATCCGGTGTGATCTCTGGGGCCAACGTCCTGACTTTC. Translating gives CASSVSGVISGANVLTF.

The DNA for the CDR3 is TGTGCCAGCAGCAAAGTACCCCGGCCCGCGGACTTC. Its translation is CASSKVPRPADF. The V call is TRBV21-1, the J call TRBJ2-5; the D segment call TRBD2 is taken from the table without a DNA check. TRBV21-1 is marked as a pseudogene. This CDR3 spans 12 amino acids.

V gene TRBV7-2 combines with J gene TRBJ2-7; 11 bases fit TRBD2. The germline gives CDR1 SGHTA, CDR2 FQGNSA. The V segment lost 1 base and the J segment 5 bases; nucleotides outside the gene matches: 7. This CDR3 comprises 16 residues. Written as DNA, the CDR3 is TGTGCCAGCAGCTTAGTAACGACTAGCGGGGTGAACGAGCAGTACTTC. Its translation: CASSLVTTSGVNEQYF.

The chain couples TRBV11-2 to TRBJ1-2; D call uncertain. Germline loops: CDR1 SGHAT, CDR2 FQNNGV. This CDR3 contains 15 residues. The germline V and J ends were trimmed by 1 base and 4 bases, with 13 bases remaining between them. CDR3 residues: CASSLVANYPYGYTF. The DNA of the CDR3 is TGTGCCAGCAGCTTAGTGGCCAACTATCCCTATGGCTACACCTTC.

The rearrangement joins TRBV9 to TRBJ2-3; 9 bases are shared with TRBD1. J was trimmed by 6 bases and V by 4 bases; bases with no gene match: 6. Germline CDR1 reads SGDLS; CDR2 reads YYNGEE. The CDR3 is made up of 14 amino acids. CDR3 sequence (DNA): TGTGCCAGCAGCCCGGACAGGGGTCGGGATACGCAGTATTTT. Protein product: CASSPDRGRDTQYF.